The table lists the clone carrying this T cell receptor (beta chain) with a few counts. Its matching antigen is unknown. TCRdb fed the 5' RACE reads into MiXCR, producing one record per CDR3 protein. The sample yields approximately 290,000 distinct CDR3 sequences, roughly a fifth seen once. This sample was included in a study of T-cell memory formation after mild COVID-19. For the study at large: Clustering of TCRs was largely donor specific. The study, taken as a whole, reports: The study detected some responding clones in pre-infection memory, suggesting cross-reactive memory joined. Clones shrinking from day 15 to 85 showed even CD4/CD8 mixes; later expanders tilted CD4+.

Germline-derived CDR1 and CDR2 are MNHEY and SVGEGT. V was trimmed by 6 bases and J by 7 bases, leaving 19 bases between them. This CDR3 is built from 15 residues. The chain uses TRBV6-2 or TRBV6-3 and TRBJ2-1; tentative D call: TRBD2 (7 bases). The specimen was PBMCs or a T cell subset sorted from them (not recorded which). The sequence derives from a man aged 18 to 30 who had mild COVID-19 (a few samples of this study predate the infection). Cell type and time point are not known. CDR3 coding DNA: TGTGCCAGCAGCTTTGGGGGGGGGCCAGGGAATGAGCAGTTCTTC. Translated: CASSFGGGPGNEQFF.